This TCR beta chain was profiled in a study of shared clonotypes between healthy human individuals. Turning to the study itself: Used for every donor were three CD4 naive, three CD4 memory, two CD8 naive and one CD8 memory plate.

This clone is a singleton in its sample. TCRdb's table, derived via immunoSEQ multiplex PCR, lists solely in-frame clones and lacks some. The table has about 1.1 million clones, around three quarters seen once. V gave up 5 bases and J gave up 5 bases; unmatched junction bases: 6. The CDR3 is 14 residues long. Germline-derived CDR1 and CDR2 are SGHTA and FQGNSA. This rearrangement joins TRBV7-2 to TRBJ1-1; 9 nucleotides agree with TRBD1. This receptor was taken from a man aged 18 to 29 in good health. Some clones in this sample may be carry-over from other donors' samples. Sequencing was carried out using memory CD4+ T cells from PBMCs. Subset here: CD45RA-negative fraction. The CDR3, as DNA: TGTGCCAGCAGCCTCACAGGGGGCGCGACTGAAGCTTTCTTT. Translating gives CASSLTGGATEAFF.